This T cell receptor (beta chain) was recovered during a study of patients and donors after allogeneic stem cell transplantation (dated by TCRdb to about 2020). This clonotype was seen only a few times. This receptor's antigen is unknown. Per-base quality was not reported, and no clone a single base away is much larger than it. Libraries were built with RT-PCR. The sequencing machine was a NextSeq 550. In TCRdb, the public reads were trimmed at Q25 with fastp and aligned with MiXCR, with productive beta chains retained. Rows merge per CDR3 protein into single entries with the most common DNA and genes. For this sample the table gives some 960,000 distinct CDR3 sequences, of which over 15% were detected only once. The leading ten clones occupy 5% to 6.5% of the sample. The receptor was isolated from a human donor who was either an allogeneic HSCT recipient or a stem cell or donor lymphocyte infusion donor (not recorded which). It is not recorded whose cells these are; they may come from a transplant donor. The sequenced sample consisted of blood, either unsorted or a sorted T cell fraction (not recorded which).

The CDR3 sequence is CSVTGLAVLTQYF. The DNA sequence reads TGCAGCGTCACGGGACTAGCGGTGCTGACCCAGTACTTC. In this chain, TRBV29-1 is recombined with TRBJ2-5; 11 bases in the middle match TRBD2. CDR1 and CDR2 are read off the germline V gene as SQVTM and ANQGSEA. For this chain, trimming is 6 bases at the V end and 7 bases at the J end, and the number of junction bases without a gene match is 7. Spanning cysteine to phenylalanine, the CDR3 consists of 13 amino acids. This entry keeps only the CDR3 DNA: 39 bases, framed from base 1.